This TCR beta chain was sequenced for a study of blood T cell repertoires in COVID-19. Sequencing used immunoSEQ multiplex PCR; TCRdb keeps in-frame clones, though not all of them. The data contain about 74,000 clones, almost 85% of them singletons. Germline assignment: CDR1 GTSNPN and CDR2 SVGIG (reference sequence). The ends lost 1 base at V and 5 bases at J; junction bases unmatched: 22. CDR3 length equals 19 residues. This clone was observed a single time. Source material: peripheral blood. The chain has TRBV30 and TRBJ1-2; 7 nucleotides agree with TRBD1. The sequence derives from a man between 65 and 80 years old with acute or convalescent COVID-19. The DNA of the CDR3 is TGTGCCTGGAGTGATACAGCCGGGACAGAAATTATCTGGGGTTATGGCTACACCTTC. As protein: CAWSDTAGTEIIWGYGYTF.